These T cell receptor beta chains were read from a single sample in a study of CD8 T cells in Susac syndrome. TCRdb reanalysed the immunoSEQ multiplex PCR reads using MiXCR and keeps one entry per CDR3 protein. In the table there are about 130,000 distinct CDR3 sequences, about 94% of which are singletons. Sequencing was performed on CD8+ T cells from PBMCs. Source of these receptors: a human donor with Susac syndrome. Both conserved end residues are part of each CDR3. A D gene is named only where the DNA matches it firmly. The size of a clone is reported for some rows only, either as once, few or many, or as a class for expanded clones.

-	TRBJ1-5	-	TRBV19	CASSFVEGGNQPQHF	TGTGCCAGTAGTTTCGTGGAGGGGGGAAATCAGCCCCAGCATTTT
-	TRBJ1-1	-	TRBV6-5	CASSWLSNTEAFF	TGTGCCAGCAGTTGGCTATCGAACACTGAAGCTTTCTTT
-	TRBJ2-1	-	TRBV20-1	CSAARGEQNSYNEQFF	TGCAGTGCTGCCAGGGGGGAGCAGAATTCCTACAATGAGCAGTTCTTC
-	TRBJ2-7	-	TRBV12-3/TRBV12-4	CASSFGGKTYEQYF	TGTGCCAGCAGTTTCGGAGGGAAGACCTACGAGCAGTACTTC
-	TRBJ1-1	-	TRBV5-6	CASSFSDTEAFF	TGTGCCAGCAGCTTTTCAGACACTGAAGCTTTCTTT
-	TRBJ1-1	-	TRBV5-1	CASSLVAANTEAFF	TGCGCCAGCAGCTTGGTAGCAGCGAACACTGAAGCTTTCTTT
-	TRBJ2-7	-	TRBV5-4	CASSLVPYSYEQYF	TGTGCCAGCAGCTTGGTTCCCTACTCCTACGAGCAGTACTTC
few	TRBJ1-5	-	TRBV6-4	CASSDSPRGPQHF	TGTGCCAGCAGTGACTCCCCCCGAGGGCCCCAGCATTTT
-	TRBJ2-3	-	TRBV14	CASSRQGTDTQYF	TGTGCCAGCAGCCGACAGGGCACAGATACGCAGTATTTT
once	TRBJ1-5	TRBD1	TRBV6-5	CASSYLGTGGGPQHF	TGTGCCAGCAGTTACCTCGGGACAGGGGGAGGACCCCAGCATTTT
-	TRBJ1-2	-	TRBV6-5	CASSYSGQGYGYTF	TGTGCCAGCAGTTACTCGGGTCAGGGTTATGGCTACACCTTC
-	TRBJ2-7	-	TRBV20-1	CSAIESPSYEQYF	TGCAGTGCTATAGAGAGCCCCTCCTACGAGCAGTACTTC
-	TRBJ1-4	-	TRBV7-3	CASSKRGRRNEKLFF	TGTGCCAGCAGCAAAAGGGGACGGCGAAATGAAAAACTGTTTTTT
-	TRBJ2-1	-	TRBV30	CAWSHLGEGEQFF	TGTGCCTGGAGTCATCTTGGAGAGGGTGAGCAGTTCTTC
-	TRBJ1-1	-	TRBV20-1	CSARVDSRITEAFF	TGCAGTGCTAGAGTAGACAGCAGAATCACTGAAGCTTTCTTT
-	TRBJ1-1	TRBD1	TRBV19	CASRTGMGTEAFF	TGTGCCAGTAGGACAGGGATGGGCACTGAAGCTTTCTTT